This T cell receptor (beta chain) originates from a study of metastatic and nonmetastatic thyroid tumors. On the study more broadly: Repertoires from malignant and benign thyroid patients were compared across blood and tumor or nodule tissue. Notes on the study in general: Malignant tumors reportedly showed significantly higher TCR beta diversity than benign nodules in both blood and tumor.

The germline V gene encodes CDR1 MNHNS and CDR2 SASEGT. The CDR3 runs to 16 residues. V shed 7 bases, J shed 2 bases, and the junction held 10 bases outside the gene matches. The entire patient cohort was treatment-naive prior to thyroid surgery. In the original processing: The study's classifier, a distant-metastasis tool for papillary thyroid cancer, was built using CDR3 differences across clinicopathological groups. Via MiXCR, TCRdb re-called the PCR reads. The V and J calls shown here were made by TCRdb, not taken from the authors' results. The sample contains over 10,000 clones, around 33% of which appear only once. This clone came up a few times. What it binds is not known.

The V and J genes are TRBV6-1 and TRBJ1-5; TRBD1 matches at 8 bases. The sequence was obtained from a male donor with papillary thyroid cancer or a benign thyroid nodule (not recorded which). Some clones in this sample may be carry-over from other donors' samples. What was sequenced was tumor tissue. The CDR3 spells CASIQFAGQGNQPQHF. The DNA for the CDR3 is TGTGCCAGCATCCAATTTGCGGGACAGGGCAATCAGCCCCAGCATTTT.